Each of the 27 T cell receptor beta chains below was sequenced from the same sample in a study of shared T cell receptors in the human thymus. Here immunoSEQ multiplex PCR was the method, and the copy in TCRdb shows in-frame clones only, minus some. The table lists under 700,000 clones, about 84% of them singletons. These data were also filed under a second study, of human thymus T cells.

Sequencing was done on a sample of thymocytes. All receptors come from a boy younger than two with a congenital heart defect.

This clone was recorded only once. J is TRBJ2-5 and V is TRBV4-3; TRBD2 is a possible D gene (7 bases). Germline lookup yields CDR1 LGHNA and CDR2 YSLEER. This CDR3 spans 15 amino acids. V lost 1 base, J lost 7 bases, and 16 bases lay in between. DNA of the CDR3: TGCGCCAGCAGCCAAGGTCCGGGGAGGGGGGGGACCCAGTACTTC. Translating it yields CASSQGPGRGGTQYF.

V and J are TRBV10-2 and TRBJ2-7; D uncertain. V was shortened by 0 bases and J by 4 bases, with 19 bases between the two germline ends. The CDR3 is 17 amino acids. CDR1 and CDR2 from the germline V gene are WSHSY and SAAADI. This CDR3 is CASSESTRWIRHYEQYF. The CDR3 DNA sequence: TGCGCCAGCAGTGAGTCGACTCGGTGGATTCGCCATTACGAGCAGTACTTC.

The chain joins TRBV5-6 to TRBJ2-1; TRBD2 agrees at 8 bases. The CDR3 is 12 amino acids. Germline loops: CDR1 SGHDT, CDR2 YYEEEE. Germline trimming cut 3 bases from V and 9 bases from J; bases unmatched to any gene: 2. The CDR3 loop is CASSSLAGEQFF. Here the CDR3 DNA reads TGTGCCAGCAGCTCTCTAGCGGGTGAGCAGTTCTTC.

This chain connects TRBV7-2 to TRBJ2-1; 9 nucleotides match TRBD2. The CDR3 is made up of 18 amino acids. V lost 0 bases, J lost 5 bases, and 11 bases stayed unmatched. Germline V gene sequence: CDR1 SGHTA, CDR2 FQGNSA. In DNA form, the CDR3 reads TGTGCCAGCAGCTTAGCCGACCCTAGCGGGGAAGCCGACAATGAGCAGTTCTTC. It specifies CASSLADPSGEADNEQFF.

CDR3 in amino acids: CASSHDRGHQETQYF. For the CDR3, the DNA is TGCGCCAGCAGCCACGATAGGGGGCACCAAGAGACCCAGTACTTC. The J gene is TRBJ2-5, the V gene TRBV4-3, with 7 bases lining up with TRBD1. V trimming: 3 bases; J trimming: 0 bases; junction bases outside the gene matches: 4. The CDR3 has 15 amino acids. Germline assignment: CDR1 LGHNA and CDR2 YSLEER.

This CDR3 is CSVEDQVDRGAFF. The CDR3 coding sequence is TGCAGCGTTGAAGATCAGGTGGACAGGGGAGCTTTCTTT. This rearrangement joins TRBV29-1 to TRBJ1-1; 9 positions agree with TRBD1. This CDR3 is built from 13 residues. Germline CDR1 and CDR2: SQVTM and ANQGSEA. V lost 0 bases, J lost 10 bases, and 6 bases stayed unmatched. Combining the CDR3 with reference TRBV29-1 and TRBJ1-1 gives the whole variable domain SAVISQKPSRDICQRGTSLTIQCQVDSQVTMMFWYRQQPGQSLTLIATANQGSEATYESGFVIDKFPISRPNLTFSTLTVSNMSPEDSSIYLCSVEDQVDRGAFFGQGTRLTVV.

V usage is TRBV28 and J usage is TRBJ2-7; TRBD1 aligns across 7 bases. The germline V gene encodes CDR1 MDHEN and CDR2 SYDVKM. There are 13 residues in the CDR3. The V gene end was trimmed by 9 bases and the J gene end by 4 bases; junction bases not matched to a gene: 9. This chain's CDR3 is CASGRDSAYEQYF. DNA for the CDR3: TGTGCCAGTGGCCGGGACAGTGCTTACGAGCAGTACTTC.

The chain links TRBV5-1 to TRBJ2-2, with D perhaps TRBD2 (6 bases). Germline CDR1 SGHRS, CDR2 YFSETQ. V was shortened by 0 bases and J by 6 bases, with 9 bases between the two germline ends. The CDR3 is 14 amino acids. CDR3 in amino acids: CASSLGRDAGELFF. CDR3 sequence (DNA): TGCGCCAGCAGCTTGGGGCGGGATGCCGGGGAGCTGTTTTTT.

This rearrangement joins TRBV27 to TRBJ1-4, with D tentatively TRBD1 (5 bases). Trimming took 6 bases from V and 6 from J, leaving 8 bases between them. The CDR3 runs to 12 residues. Per germline, CDR1 MNHEY and CDR2 SMNVEV (reference sequence). The CDR3 loop is CASRGRHEKLFF. CDR3 DNA sequence: TGTGCCAGCAGGGGGCGCCATGAAAAACTGTTTTTT.

The chain links TRBV6-5 to TRBJ2-5; 7 nucleotides agree with TRBD1. CDR3 length equals 16 residues. Per the germline V gene, CDR1 is MNHEY and CDR2 is SVGAGI. Germline trimming cut 4 bases from V and 5 bases from J; bases unmatched to any gene: 13. DNA for the CDR3: TGTGCCAGCAGTTTATCCCTCCGACAGGGAAGGGAGACCCAGTACTTC. The encoded protein is CASSLSLRQGRETQYF.

The chain has TRBV29-1 and TRBJ2-1; 12 bases map to TRBD2. The CDR3 length is 19 residues. V shed 0 bases and J 4 bases; nucleotides not matched to a gene: 13. CDR1 and CDR2 from the germline V gene are SQVTM and ANQGSEA. The CDR3 nucleotides are TGCAGCGTTGAAGATCTAGGGAGACTAGCGGGAGAAAGGTACAATGAGCAGTTCTTC. Amino acids: CSVEDLGRLAGERYNEQFF.

This chain joins TRBV7-9 and TRBJ2-7; no definite D call. There are 14 residues in the CDR3. CDR1 and CDR2 from the germline V gene are SEHNR and FQNEAQ (reference sequence). V was pared by 5 bases and J by 1 base, with 12 bases between. CDR3 DNA sequence: TGTGCCAGCAGCCCTGCGACGGAGTCCTACGAGCAGTACTTC. Translating gives CASSPATESYEQYF.

The V call is TRBV19, the J call TRBJ1-2, with D maybe TRBD1 (6 bases). The germline V gene has CDR1 LNHDA and CDR2 SQIVND (reference sequence). The CDR3 runs 17 residues. Trimming stripped 7 bases from V and 5 bases from J, with 26 bases between. For the CDR3, the DNA is TGTGCCAGTATGGGGTACAGGGCTTGGGGTGGGGCATATGGCTACACCTTC. It specifies CASMGYRAWGGAYGYTF.

This CDR3 is CASSEAAGVDTQYF. The CDR3 coding sequence is TGTGCCAGCAGTGAGGCAGCGGGAGTTGATACGCAGTATTTT. The J gene is TRBJ2-3, the V gene TRBV25-1; 8 bases match TRBD2. CDR3 length equals 14 residues. The germline V gene has CDR1 MGHDK and CDR2 SYGVNS. Trimming removed 3 bases from V and 6 bases from J; junction bases left unmatched: 5. Full variable domain (remainder filled in from reference TRBV25-1 and TRBJ2-3): EADIYQTPRYLVIGTGKKITLECSQTMGHDKMYWYQQDPGMELHLIHYSYGVNSTEKGDLSSESTVSRIRTEHFPLTLESARPSHTSQYLCASSEAAGVDTQYFGPGTRLTVL.

The chain is built from TRBV6-1 and TRBJ2-4; tentative D call: TRBD1 (6 bases). V lost 7 bases and J 6 bases, leaving 19 bases between the germline ends. The germline V gene has CDR1 MNHNS and CDR2 SASEGT. The length of the CDR3 is 15 residues. CDR3 sequence (DNA): TGTGCCAGCACCCGCAGGGGCCCTGCCCTAAACATTCAGTACTTC. Its translation: CASTRRGPALNIQYF.

CDR3 protein: CASQSGQAGGNTIYF. In nucleotides, the CDR3 is TGTGCCAGCCAATCCGGACAGGCGGGAGGAAACACCATATATTTT. The chain recombines TRBV6-1 with TRBJ1-3; 7 nucleotides line up with TRBD1. Germline V gene lookup returns CDR1 MNHNS and CDR2 SASEGT. This CDR3 is 15 amino acids long. V lost 8 bases and J lost 4; bases outside the gene matches: 11.

This clone has a handful of counts. V usage is TRBV10-3 and J usage is TRBJ2-7; 8 bases are a match to TRBD1. V shed 10 bases, J shed 3 bases, and the junction held 8 bases outside the gene matches. CDR3 size: 13 residues. Per germline, CDR1 ENHRY and CDR2 SYGVKD. This CDR3 is CASMTGENYEQYF. For the CDR3, the DNA is TGTGCCAGTATGACAGGGGAGAACTACGAGCAGTACTTC.

The J gene is TRBJ2-2, the V gene TRBV30; TRBD2 agrees at 9 bases. V was clipped by 2 bases and J by 5 bases; unmatched bases: 6. Germline assignment: CDR1 GTSNPN and CDR2 SVGIG (reference sequence). This CDR3 region has 15 residues. The CDR3 spells CAWSCAGGPTGELFF. The CDR3, as DNA: TGTGCCTGGAGTTGTGCGGGAGGGCCGACCGGGGAGCTGTTTTTT.

The chain couples TRBV15 to TRBJ2-1; perhaps TRBD2 as D (6 bases). Per germline, CDR1 LNHNV and CDR2 YYDKDF (reference sequence). The CDR3 contains 18 residues. V lost 3 bases and J lost 0, with 18 bases in between. The CDR3 is CATSSPQVARGSYNEQFF. The CDR3 DNA reads TGTGCCACCAGCAGCCCCCAAGTCGCGCGGGGCTCCTACAATGAGCAGTTCTTC.

This clone was seen only a few times. The chain joins TRBV5-1 to TRBJ2-1; no firm D call. V was shortened by 4 bases and J by 0 bases, with 11 bases between the two germline ends. Germline CDR1 reads SGHRS; CDR2 reads YFSETQ. The CDR3 loop spans 15 amino acids. The CDR3, as DNA: TGCGCCAGCAGCCCCGCGACGGGCTCCTACAATGAGCAGTTCTTC. This sequence encodes CASSPATGSYNEQFF.

This chain joins TRBV27 and TRBJ1-5; D is perhaps TRBD1 (5 bases). The CDR3 consists of 15 residues. Germline loops: CDR1 MNHEY, CDR2 SMNVEV (reference sequence). With 6 bases removed from V and 2 bases from J, the gap between germline ends came to 14 bases. CDR3 sequence reads: CASSPGGSCNQPQHF. The CDR3 region has the DNA TGTGCCAGCAGCCCGGGGGGAAGTTGCAATCAGCCCCAGCATTTT.

On this clone itself: Within the sample, other DNA sequences also encode this same CDR3. The chain combines TRBV5-1 with TRBJ2-7; 7 bases fit TRBD2. The trim removed 4 bases at V and 1 base at J, leaving 5 bases unmatched. Per the germline V gene, CDR1 is SGHRS and CDR2 is YFSETQ. CDR3 length: 14 amino acids. CDR3 amino acids: CASSTRTSSYEQYF. As DNA, the CDR3 is TGCGCCAGCAGCACCCGGACTAGTTCCTACGAGCAGTACTTC.

V gene TRBV6-5 combines with J gene TRBJ1-2, with TRBD1 matching 7 bases. This CDR3 contains 16 residues. Per the germline V gene, CDR1 is MNHEY and CDR2 is SVGAGI. After removal of 3 bases from V and 4 bases from J, the junction contained 11 bases not matched to a gene. CDR3 nucleotides: TGTGCCAGCAGTTATTCGACAGGGCCATTCGGCTATGGCTACACCTTC. It codes for CASSYSTGPFGYGYTF.

This sequence joins TRBV7-6 and TRBJ2-3, with a possible D match to TRBD1 (7 bases). Looked up from germline, CDR1 is SGHVS and CDR2 is FNYEAQ. V lost 2 bases to trimming and J lost 13 bases, with 16 bases between them. This CDR3 is 13 amino acids long. The CDR3 is CASSLPGGTAKYF. In nucleotides, the CDR3 is TGTGCCAGCAGCTTACCTGGAGGGACAGCCAAGTATTTT.

This clone appeared a few times. The chain recombines TRBV5-1 with TRBJ1-2; TRBD1 matches at 9 bases. Germline CDR1 is SGHRS and CDR2 is YFSETQ. V was clipped by 0 bases and J by 4 bases; unmatched bases: 7. CDR3 size: 16 residues. The CDR3 sequence: CASSLDPGQGLYGYTF. In DNA, the CDR3 is TGCGCCAGCAGCTTGGATCCGGGACAGGGACTCTATGGCTACACCTTC. Supplemented by reference TRBV5-1 and TRBJ1-2, the full variable domain reads KAGVTQTPRYLIKTRGQQVTLSCSPISGHRSVSWYQQTPGQGLQFLFEYFSETQRNKGNFPGRFSGRQFSNSRSEMNVSTLELGDSALYLCASSLDPGQGLYGYTFGSGTRLTVV.

There are a few counts of this clone. V usage is TRBV28 and J usage is TRBJ2-1, with 14 positions matching TRBD2. V shed 10 bases, J shed 2 bases, and the junction held 7 bases outside the gene matches. Germline CDR1 and CDR2: MDHEN and SYDVKM. CDR3 size: 16 residues. In nucleotides, the CDR3 is TGTGCCACCCGACTAGCGGGAGGGCTGACCTACAATGAGCAGTTCTTC. Translated: CATRLAGGLTYNEQFF.

The CDR3 bases are TGTGCCAGTAGTCCCCAGGAGAACACTGAAGCTTTCTTT. This codes for CASSPQENTEAFF. The chain joins TRBV19 to TRBJ1-1; D gene unclear. In germline, CDR1 is LNHDA, CDR2 SQIVND (reference sequence). The CDR3 sequence is 13 residues long. Trimming removed 5 bases from V and 1 base from J, with 8 bases in between.